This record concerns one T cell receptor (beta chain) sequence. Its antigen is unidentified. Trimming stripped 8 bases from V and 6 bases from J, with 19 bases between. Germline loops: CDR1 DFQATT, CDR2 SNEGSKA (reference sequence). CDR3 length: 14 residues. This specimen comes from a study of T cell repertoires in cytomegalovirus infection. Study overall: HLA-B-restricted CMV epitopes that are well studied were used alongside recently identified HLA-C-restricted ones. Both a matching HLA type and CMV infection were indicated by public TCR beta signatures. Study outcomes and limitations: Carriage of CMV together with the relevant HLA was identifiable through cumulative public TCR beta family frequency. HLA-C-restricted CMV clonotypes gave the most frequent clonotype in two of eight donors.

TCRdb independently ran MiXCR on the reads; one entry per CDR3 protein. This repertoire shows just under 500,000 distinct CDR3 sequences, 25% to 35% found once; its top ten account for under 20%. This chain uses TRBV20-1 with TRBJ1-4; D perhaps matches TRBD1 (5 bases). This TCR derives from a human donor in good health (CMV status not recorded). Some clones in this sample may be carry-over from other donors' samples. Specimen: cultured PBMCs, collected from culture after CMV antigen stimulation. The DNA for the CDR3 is TGCAGTTCCGTGTTACAGGACGCCTATGAAAAACTGTTTTTT. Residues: CSSVLQDAYEKLFF.